This record covers a single T cell receptor beta chain. These data come from a study of blood T cell repertoires in COVID-19. For the study at large: Some COVID-19 samples were acute and others convalescent; all came from the United States, Italy and Spain. From T cells, B-cell-depleted T cells, or PBMCs came the material, which was cDNA or gDNA.

Under the authors' procedure: Amplification of reference gene primers provided the estimated nucleated cell counts. Produced via immunoSEQ multiplex PCR; TCRdb's table is partial and in-frame only. That table is the source of V, J and clone size, and D and trimming were worked out from the DNA. The sample has around 80,000 clones, about 68% seen once; the top ten hold approximately 5.7%. The TCR comes from a man aged 50 to 60 with active or convalescent COVID-19. The sequenced sample consisted of peripheral blood.

The CDR3 coding sequence is TGTGCCAGCAGCTCCCGGGGTCGCATGAATGAGCAGTTCTTC. Its translation is CASSSRGRMNEQFF. The rearrangement links TRBV11-3 to TRBJ2-1; TRBD2 is a possible D gene (5 bases). V lost 4 bases and J lost 7, with 14 bases in between. Germline CDR1 and CDR2: SGHNT and YENEEA. CDR3 length: 14 residues.